This T cell receptor beta chain was recovered during a study of cytomegalovirus exposure and HLA in healthy donors. Study overall: Out of 398 genotyped donors, less than 90% belonged to the Caucasian-associated ancestry cluster. General study results and limits: HLA alleles showed associations with fewer than 20,000 TCR beta sequences in a later analysis, at a 0.05 false discovery rate. In most subjects, TCR beta sequences reportedly gave accurate predictions of HLA-A and HLA-B alleles. Donor immune exposure was known only as CMV serostatus.

The CDR3 has 14 amino acids. V shed 6 bases and J 8 bases; nucleotides not matched to a gene: 10. The germline gives CDR1 MNHEY, CDR2 SMNVEV (reference sequence). For this clone: Its specificity is unknown.

The PCR used 60 Vbeta and 13 Jbeta primers. Clones were read by immunoSEQ multiplex PCR, and TCRdb kept only the in-frame ones, dropping some. The top ten clones hold 1.6% of a sample with about 200,000 clones, 70% to 80% of them seen once. The chain links TRBV27 to TRBJ1-2; TRBD1 matches 9 bases. The receptor's source is a woman in her fifties or sixties in good health and CMV-seronegative. Material: PBMCs. DNA for the CDR3: TGTGCCAGCAGGAAGCCGGGACAGGGTGTCGGCTACACCTTC. This encodes CASRKPGQGVGYTF.